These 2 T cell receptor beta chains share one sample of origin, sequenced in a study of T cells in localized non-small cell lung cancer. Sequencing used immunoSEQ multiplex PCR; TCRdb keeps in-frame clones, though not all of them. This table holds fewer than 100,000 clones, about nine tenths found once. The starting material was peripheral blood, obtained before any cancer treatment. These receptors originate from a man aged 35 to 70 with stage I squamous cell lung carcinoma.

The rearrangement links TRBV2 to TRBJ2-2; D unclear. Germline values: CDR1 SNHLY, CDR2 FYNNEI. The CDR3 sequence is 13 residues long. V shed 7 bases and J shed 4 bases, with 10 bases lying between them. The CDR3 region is CASTHWGTGELFF. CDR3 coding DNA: TGTGCCAGCACCCACTGGGGCACCGGGGAGCTGTTTTTT.

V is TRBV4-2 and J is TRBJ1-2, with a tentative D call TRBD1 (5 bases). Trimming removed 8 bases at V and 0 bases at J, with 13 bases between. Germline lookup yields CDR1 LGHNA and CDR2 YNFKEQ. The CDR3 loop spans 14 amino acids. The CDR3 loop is CASQGLLANYGYTF. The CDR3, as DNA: TGTGCCAGCCAGGGACTACTAGCTAACTATGGCTACACCTTC.